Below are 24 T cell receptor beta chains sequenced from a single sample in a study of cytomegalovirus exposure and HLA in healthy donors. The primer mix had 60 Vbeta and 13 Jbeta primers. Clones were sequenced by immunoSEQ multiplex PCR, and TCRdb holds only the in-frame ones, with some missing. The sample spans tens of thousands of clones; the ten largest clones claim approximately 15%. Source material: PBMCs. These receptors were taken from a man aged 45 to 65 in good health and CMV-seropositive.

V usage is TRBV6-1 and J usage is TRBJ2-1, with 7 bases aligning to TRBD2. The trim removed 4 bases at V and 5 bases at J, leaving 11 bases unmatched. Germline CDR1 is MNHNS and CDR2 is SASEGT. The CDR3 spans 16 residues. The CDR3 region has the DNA TGTGCCAGCAGTGCCCCTAGCGGCCTTTCCGACAATGAGCAGTTCTTC. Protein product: CASSAPSGLSDNEQFF.

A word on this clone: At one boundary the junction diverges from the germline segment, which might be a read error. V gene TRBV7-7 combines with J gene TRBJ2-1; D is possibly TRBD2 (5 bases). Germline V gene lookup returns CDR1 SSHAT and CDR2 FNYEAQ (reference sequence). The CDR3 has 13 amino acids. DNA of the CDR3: TGTGCTAGCAGCCCCGTTAGCGCCAATGAGCAGTTCTTC. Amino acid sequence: CASSPVSANEQFF.

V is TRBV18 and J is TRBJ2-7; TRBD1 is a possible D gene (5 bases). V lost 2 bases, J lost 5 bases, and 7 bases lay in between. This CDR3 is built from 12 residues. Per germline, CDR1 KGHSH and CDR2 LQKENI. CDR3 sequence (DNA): TGTGCCAGCTCACCAGGGGCGGACGAGCAGTACGTC. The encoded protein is CASSPGADEQYV.

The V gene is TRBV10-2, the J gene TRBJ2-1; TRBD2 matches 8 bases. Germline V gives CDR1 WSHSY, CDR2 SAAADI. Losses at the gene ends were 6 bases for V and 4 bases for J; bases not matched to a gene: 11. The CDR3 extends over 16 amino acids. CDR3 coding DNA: TGCGCCAGCAGGTCCCCGGCCAGCGGGAGTTACAATGAGCAGTTCTTC. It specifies CASRSPASGSYNEQFF.

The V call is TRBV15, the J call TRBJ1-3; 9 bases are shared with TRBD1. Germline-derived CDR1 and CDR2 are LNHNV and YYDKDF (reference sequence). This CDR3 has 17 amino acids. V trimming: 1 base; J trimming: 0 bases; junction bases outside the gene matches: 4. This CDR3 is CATSRGDRVVSGNTIYF. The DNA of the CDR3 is TGTGCCACCAGCAGAGGGGACAGGGTCGTCTCTGGAAACACCATATATTTT.

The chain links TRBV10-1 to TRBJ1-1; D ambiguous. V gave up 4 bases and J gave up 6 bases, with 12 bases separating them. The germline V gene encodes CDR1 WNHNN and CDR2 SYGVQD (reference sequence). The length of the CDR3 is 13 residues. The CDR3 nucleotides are TGCGCCAGCAGTGGAACACTTCGGGCTGAAGCTTTCTTT. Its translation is CASSGTLRAEAFF.

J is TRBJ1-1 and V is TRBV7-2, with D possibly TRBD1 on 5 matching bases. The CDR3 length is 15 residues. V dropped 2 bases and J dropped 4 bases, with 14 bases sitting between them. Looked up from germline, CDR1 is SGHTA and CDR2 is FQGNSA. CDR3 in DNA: TGTGCCAGCAGCTTACTCGGGGGTATAAGCACTGAAGCTTTCTTT. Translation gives CASSLLGGISTEAFF. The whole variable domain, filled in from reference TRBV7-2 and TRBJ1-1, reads GAGVSQSPSNKVTEKGKDVELRCDPISGHTALYWYRQSLGQGLEFLIYFQGNSAPDKSGLPSDRFSAERTGGSVSTLTIQRTQQEDSAVYLCASSLLGGISTEAFFGQGTRLTVV.

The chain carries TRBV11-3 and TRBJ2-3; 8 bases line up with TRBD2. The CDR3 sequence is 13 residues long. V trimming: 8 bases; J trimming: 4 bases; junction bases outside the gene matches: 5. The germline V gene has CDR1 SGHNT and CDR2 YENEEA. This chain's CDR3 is CASGLAVADTQYF. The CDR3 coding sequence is TGTGCCAGCGGACTAGCAGTGGCAGATACGCAGTATTTT.

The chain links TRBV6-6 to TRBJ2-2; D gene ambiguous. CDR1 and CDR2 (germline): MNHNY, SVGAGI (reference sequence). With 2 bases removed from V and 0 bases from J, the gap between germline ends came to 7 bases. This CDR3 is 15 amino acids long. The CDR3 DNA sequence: TGTGCCAGCAGTTACGCTATTTCGAACACCGGGGAGCTGTTTTTT. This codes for CASSYAISNTGELFF.

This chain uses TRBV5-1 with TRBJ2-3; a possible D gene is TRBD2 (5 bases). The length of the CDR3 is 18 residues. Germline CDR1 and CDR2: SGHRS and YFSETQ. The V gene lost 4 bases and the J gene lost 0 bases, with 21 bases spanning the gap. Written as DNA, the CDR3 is TGCGCCAGCAGCCCGGGGTCGCTATGGTCATCTAGCACAGATACGCAGTATTTT. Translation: CASSPGSLWSSSTDTQYF.

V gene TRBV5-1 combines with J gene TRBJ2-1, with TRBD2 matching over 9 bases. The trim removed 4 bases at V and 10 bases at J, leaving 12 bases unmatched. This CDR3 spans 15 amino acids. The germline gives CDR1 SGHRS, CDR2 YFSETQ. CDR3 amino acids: CASSPASGNVLEQFF. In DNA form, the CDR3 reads TGCGCCAGCAGCCCTGCTAGCGGGAACGTCCTAGAGCAGTTCTTC.

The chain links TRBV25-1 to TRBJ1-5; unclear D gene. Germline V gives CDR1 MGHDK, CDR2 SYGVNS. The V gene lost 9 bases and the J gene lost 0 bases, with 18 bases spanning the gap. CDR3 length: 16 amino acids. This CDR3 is CARTFAGGYSNQPQHF. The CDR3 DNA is TGTGCCAGGACCTTCGCCGGCGGTTATAGCAATCAGCCCCAGCATTTT.

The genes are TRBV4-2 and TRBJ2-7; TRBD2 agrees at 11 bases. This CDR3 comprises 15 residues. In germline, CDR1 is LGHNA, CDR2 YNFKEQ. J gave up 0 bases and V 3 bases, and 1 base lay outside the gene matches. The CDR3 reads CASSQGLADSYEQYF. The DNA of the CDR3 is TGTGCCAGCAGCCAGGGACTAGCGGACTCCTACGAGCAGTACTTC.

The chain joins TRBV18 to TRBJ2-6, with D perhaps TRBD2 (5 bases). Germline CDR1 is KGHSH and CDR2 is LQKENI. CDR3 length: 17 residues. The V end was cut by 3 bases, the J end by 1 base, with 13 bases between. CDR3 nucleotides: TGTGCCAGCTCACCCCGGGGAAGGGATTCTGGGGCCAACGTCCTGACTTTC. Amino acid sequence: CASSPRGRDSGANVLTF.

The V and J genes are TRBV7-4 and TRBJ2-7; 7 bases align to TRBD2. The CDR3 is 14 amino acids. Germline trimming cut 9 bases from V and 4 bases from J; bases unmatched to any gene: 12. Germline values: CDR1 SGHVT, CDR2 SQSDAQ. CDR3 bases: TGTGCCAGGTACCTTAGGGCGGGAGCGTACGAGCAGTACGTC. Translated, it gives CARYLRAGAYEQYV.

CDR3 DNA: TGTGCCGCGGGCAGGGGGCTCCTTCCCTCACCCCTCCACTTT. Translated: CAAGRGLLPSPLHF. This chain uses TRBV6-5 with TRBJ1-6; the match to TRBD1 covers 8 bases. Per germline, CDR1 MNHEY and CDR2 SVGAGI. The V and J ends lost 11 bases and 10 bases, in that order; junction bases with no gene match: 13. This CDR3 contains 14 residues.

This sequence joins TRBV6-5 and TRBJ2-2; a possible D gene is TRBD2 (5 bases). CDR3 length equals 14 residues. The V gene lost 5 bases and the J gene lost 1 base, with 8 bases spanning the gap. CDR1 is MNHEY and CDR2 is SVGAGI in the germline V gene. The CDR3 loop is CASSIAGNTGELFF. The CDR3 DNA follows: TGTGCCAGCAGTATCGCGGGGAACACCGGGGAGCTGTTTTTT.

The CDR3 loop reads CASSKPIGTGGASLFF. The DNA of the CDR3 is TGTGCCAGCAGCAAACCGATCGGGACAGGGGGCGCGTCCTTGTTTTTT. The chain couples TRBV4-2 to TRBJ1-4, with 12 bases matching TRBD1. CDR3 length: 16 residues. CDR1 LGHNA and CDR2 YNFKEQ come from the germline V gene. J gave up 15 bases and V 5 bases, and 16 bases lay outside the gene matches.

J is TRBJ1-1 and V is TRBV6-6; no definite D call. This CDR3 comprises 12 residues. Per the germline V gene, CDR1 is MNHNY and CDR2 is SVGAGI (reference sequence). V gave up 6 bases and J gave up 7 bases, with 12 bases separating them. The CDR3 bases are TGTGCCAGCAGGTCAGGCCGAAATGAAGCTTTCTTT. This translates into CASRSGRNEAFF.

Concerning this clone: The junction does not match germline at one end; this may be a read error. In DNA form, the CDR3 reads TGTGCTAGCACCCCACTTCGGACAGGGAAGACAGATACGCAGTATTTT. Translated, it gives CASTPLRTGKTDTQYF. The chain employs TRBV7-7 and TRBJ2-3; 8 bases are a match to TRBD1. CDR1 and CDR2 (germline): SSHAT, FNYEAQ (reference sequence). The CDR3 consists of 16 residues.

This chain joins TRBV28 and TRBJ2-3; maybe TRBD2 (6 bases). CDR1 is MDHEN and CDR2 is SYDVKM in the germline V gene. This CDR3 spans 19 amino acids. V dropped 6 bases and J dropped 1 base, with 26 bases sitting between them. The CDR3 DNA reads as TGTGCCAGCAGCTCGACCGGCGTAGCGGCCGGGCGGGGCACAGATACGCAGTATTTT. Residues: CASSSTGVAAGRGTDTQYF.

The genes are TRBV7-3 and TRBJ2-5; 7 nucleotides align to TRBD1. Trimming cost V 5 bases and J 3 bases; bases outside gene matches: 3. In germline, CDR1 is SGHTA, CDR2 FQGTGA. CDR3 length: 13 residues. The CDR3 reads CASSQGQEETQYF. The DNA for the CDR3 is TGTGCCAGCAGCCAAGGACAGGAAGAGACCCAGTACTTC.

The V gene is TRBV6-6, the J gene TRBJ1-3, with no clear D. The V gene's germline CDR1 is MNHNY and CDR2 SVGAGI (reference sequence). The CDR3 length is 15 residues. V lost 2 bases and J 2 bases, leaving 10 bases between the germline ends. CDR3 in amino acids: CASSYQAETGNTIYF. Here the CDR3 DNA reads TGTGCCAGCAGTTACCAGGCAGAAACTGGAAACACCATATATTTT.

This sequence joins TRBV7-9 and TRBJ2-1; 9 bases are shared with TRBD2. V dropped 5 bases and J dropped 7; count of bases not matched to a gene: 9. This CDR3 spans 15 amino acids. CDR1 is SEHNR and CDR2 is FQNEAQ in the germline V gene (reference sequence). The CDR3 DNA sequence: TGTGCCAGCAGCGCACCACGGGGACTAGCTAATGAGCAGTTCTTC. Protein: CASSAPRGLANEQFF.